This T cell receptor (beta chain) originates from a study of blood T cell repertoires in COVID-19. Overall study: The origin of the acute and convalescent COVID-19 samples was the United States, Italy and Spain. T cells, B-cell-depleted T cells, or PBMCs provided the cDNA or gDNA that served as material.

The germline V gene encodes CDR1 MNHEY and CDR2 SVGAGI. V shed 4 bases, J shed 0 bases, and the junction held 3 bases outside the gene matches. The length of the CDR3 is 15 residues. In the source study's methods: By means of reference gene primer amplification, nucleated cell counts were estimated. TCRdb keeps only in-frame clones here, not all; method: immunoSEQ multiplex PCR. V and J calls and clone size are as listed in that table; D and trimming were resolved from the DNA. This table has about 240,000 clones, about 90% appearing once. This TCR derives from a man aged 55 to 69 who had recovered from COVID-19. The chain recombines TRBV6-5 with TRBJ2-1, with 7 bases matching TRBD2. Input material: peripheral blood. Here the CDR3 reads CASSLGGGSYNEQFF. In DNA form, the CDR3 reads TGTGCCAGCAGTTTGGGGGGGGGCTCCTACAATGAGCAGTTCTTC.